The 6 T cell receptor beta chains below were found in one sample sequenced in a study of T cells after somatic rescue of genetic block. Here immunoSEQ multiplex PCR was the method, and the copy in TCRdb shows in-frame clones only, minus some. The profile shows tens of thousands of clones, around 90% of them singletons. Sequencing was carried out using peripheral blood mononuclear cells (PBMCs). Source of these receptors: a man between 40 and 49 years old.

The table lists this clone with a count of one. The chain links TRBV12-5 to TRBJ2-1; D gene unclear. Germline CDR1 is LGHNT and CDR2 is FRNRAP. This CDR3 is 15 amino acids long. The V end lost 6 bases, the J end lost 0 bases, and 12 bases lay between the germline ends. The CDR3 coding sequence is TGTGCTAGTGGGGGCTTCCAAAGCTCCTACAATGAGCAGTTCTTC. It encodes CASGGFQSSYNEQFF.

Concerning this clone: The junction differs from germline at one of its ends, possibly a read error. The rearrangement links TRBV6-1 to TRBJ2-7; TRBD2 might be the D (6 bases). The CDR3 sequence is 11 residues long. Germline-derived CDR1 and CDR2 are MNHNS and SASEGT. The DNA of the CDR3 is TGTGCCAGCAGTAAAGCGGGCGAGCAGTACTTC. Its translation is CASSKAGEQYF.

The V and J genes are TRBV4-2 and TRBJ1-3; 12 nucleotides agree with TRBD1. V shed 2 bases and J 8 bases; nucleotides not matched to a gene: 4. Germline lookup yields CDR1 LGHNA and CDR2 YNFKEQ. This CDR3 contains 15 residues. CDR3 loop: CASSQTGQGADTIYF. CDR3 sequence (DNA): TGTGCCAGCAGCCAAACGGGACAGGGGGCTGACACCATATATTTT.

The chain carries TRBV7-9 and TRBJ1-1; TRBD1 agrees at 7 bases. V dropped 1 base and J dropped 3; count of bases not matched to a gene: 2. The CDR3 has 14 residues. CDR1 and CDR2 from the germline V gene are SEHNR and FQNEAQ (reference sequence). The CDR3 protein is CASSLDQGDTEAFF. For the CDR3, the DNA is TGTGCCAGCAGCTTAGATCAGGGGGACACTGAAGCTTTCTTT.

The V call is TRBV11-2, the J call TRBJ1-1; the match to TRBD1 covers 9 bases. The germline V gene encodes CDR1 SGHAT and CDR2 FQNNGV. The CDR3 has 15 residues. V trimming: 6 bases; J trimming: 1 base; junction bases outside the gene matches: 6. This CDR3 reads CASSFRTGENTEAFF. The CDR3 bases are TGTGCCAGCAGTTTTAGGACAGGGGAGAACACTGAAGCTTTCTTT.

The J gene is TRBJ2-2, the V gene TRBV28; D perhaps matches TRBD2 (5 bases). The V and J ends lost 3 bases and 3 bases respectively, with 14 bases between them. CDR1 MDHEN and CDR2 SYDVKM come from the germline V gene. CDR3 size: 16 residues. The CDR3 is CASSFVGRAYTGELFF. CDR3 nucleotides: TGTGCCAGCAGTTTCGTAGGGCGGGCTTACACCGGGGAGCTGTTTTTT.